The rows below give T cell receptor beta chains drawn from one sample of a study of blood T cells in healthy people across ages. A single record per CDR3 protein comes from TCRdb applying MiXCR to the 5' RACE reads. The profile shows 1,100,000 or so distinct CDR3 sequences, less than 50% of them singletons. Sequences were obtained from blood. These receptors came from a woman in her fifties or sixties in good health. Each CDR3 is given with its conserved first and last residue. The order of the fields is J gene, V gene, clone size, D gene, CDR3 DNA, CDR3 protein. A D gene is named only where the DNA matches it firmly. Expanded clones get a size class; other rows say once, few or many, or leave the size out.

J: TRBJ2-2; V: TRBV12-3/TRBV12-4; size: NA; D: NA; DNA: TGTGCCAGCAGCTTTGCAGGGAAAGGTACCGGGGAGCTGTTTTTT; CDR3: CASSFAGKGTGELFF
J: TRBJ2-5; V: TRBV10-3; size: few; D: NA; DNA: TGTGCCATCAGTGAGTCGAAAAACCCCGGGACCACCAAAGAGACCCAGTACTTC; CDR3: CAISESKNPGTTKETQYF
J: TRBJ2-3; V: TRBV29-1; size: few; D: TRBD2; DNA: TGCAGCGTTGAAATTCTAGCGGACCTGGGGGATACGCAGTATTTT; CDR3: CSVEILADLGDTQYF
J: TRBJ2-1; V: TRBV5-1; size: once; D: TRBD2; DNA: TGCGCCACAACACTAGCGGGAGGGCCGAATGAGCAGTTCTTC; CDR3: CATTLAGGPNEQFF
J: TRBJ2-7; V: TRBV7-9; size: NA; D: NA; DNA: TGTGCCAGCAGCCCGACGGGCCGAGGGGACTCAAAATACGAGCAGTACTTC; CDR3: CASSPTGRGDSKYEQYF
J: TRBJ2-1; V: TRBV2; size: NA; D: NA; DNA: TGTGCCAGCAGCGGGATTGCCTACAATGAGCAGTTCTTC; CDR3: CASSGIAYNEQFF
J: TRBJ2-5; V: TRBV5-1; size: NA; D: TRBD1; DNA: TGCGCCAGCAGCTTGGAAACAGGGGGCGCGGAGACCCAGTACTTC; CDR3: CASSLETGGAETQYF
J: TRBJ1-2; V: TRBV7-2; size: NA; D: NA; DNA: TGTGCCAGCAGAGAACAATCCCCACCCCGGGACATACATAACTATGGCTACACCTTC; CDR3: CASREQSPPRDIHNYGYTF
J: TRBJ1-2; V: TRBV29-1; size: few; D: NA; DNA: TGCAGCGCTCCCCGGGGAGGGACGGACTATGGCTACACCTTC; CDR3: CSAPRGGTDYGYTF
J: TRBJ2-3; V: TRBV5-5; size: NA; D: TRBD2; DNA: TGTGCCAGCAGCTTGGGTAGCGGGAGAACCCGAGATACGCAGTATTTT; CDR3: CASSLGSGRTRDTQYF
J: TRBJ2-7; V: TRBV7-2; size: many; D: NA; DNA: TGTGCCAGCAGCCGACTTGCCAACGAGCAGTACTTC; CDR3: CASSRLANEQYF
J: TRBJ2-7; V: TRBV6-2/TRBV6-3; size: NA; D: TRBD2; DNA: TGTGCCAGCAGAGGGGTTAGCGGGAAAACCTACGAGCAGTACTTC; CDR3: CASRGVSGKTYEQYF
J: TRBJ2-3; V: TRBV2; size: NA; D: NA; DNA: TGTGCCAGCATATCAGGACCCCATTTGGATACGCAGTATTTT; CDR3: CASISGPHLDTQYF
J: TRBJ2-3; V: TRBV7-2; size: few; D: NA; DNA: TGTGCCAGCAGCTTAGTAAGCGGCCTCACAGATACGCAGTATTTT; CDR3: CASSLVSGLTDTQYF
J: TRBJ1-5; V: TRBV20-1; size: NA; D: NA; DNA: TGCAGTGCTAGAGGGGGTACTACGAACCAGCCCCAGCATTTT; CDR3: CSARGGTTNQPQHF
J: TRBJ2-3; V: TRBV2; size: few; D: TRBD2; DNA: TGTGCCAGCCGGGGACTAGCGGTAACTAGCACAGATACGCAGTATTTT; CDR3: CASRGLAVTSTDTQYF
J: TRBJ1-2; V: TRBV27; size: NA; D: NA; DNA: TGTGCCAGCAGTCGAGGGAGGGCTCCGGGATTCAGTAACTATGGCTACACCTTC; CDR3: CASSRGRAPGFSNYGYTF